Below are 7 T cell receptor beta chains sequenced from a single sample in a study of cytomegalovirus exposure and HLA in healthy donors. Both 60 Vbeta primers and 13 Jbeta primers went into the PCR. Only in-frame clones appear in the TCRdb table, and some are missing; sequencing was by immunoSEQ multiplex PCR. The table lists 95,000 to 150,000 clones, 65% to 80% of them singletons, with under 6.5% in the top ten. Sequencing was performed on PBMCs. These receptors were taken from a man between 18 and 29 years old in good health and CMV-seropositive.

CDR3 nucleotide sequence: TGTGCCAGCAGTGAAGTGTCGGTAACTTATCCTAATTCACCCCTCCACTTT. Translation: CASSEVSVTYPNSPLHF. The chain employs TRBV2 and TRBJ1-6; D not resolved. Germline V CDR1 and CDR2: SNHLY, FYNNEI. V was clipped by 1 base and J by 6 bases, with 16 bases between them. This CDR3 region has 17 residues.

The V call is TRBV6-5, the J call TRBJ1-1, with TRBD1 matching 10 bases. Germline V gene data show CDR1 as MNHEY and CDR2 as SVGAGI. Germline trimming cut 4 bases from V and 1 base from J; bases unmatched to any gene: 3. This CDR3 has 15 amino acids. The CDR3 coding sequence is TGTGCCAGCAGTTCGGACAGGGGGAGGAACACTGAAGCTTTCTTT. As protein: CASSSDRGRNTEAFF.

The chain joins TRBV6-5 to TRBJ2-7; the D gene is possibly TRBD2 (5 bases). V was shortened by 6 bases and J by 2 bases, with 11 bases between the two germline ends. This CDR3 has 13 residues. Germline V gives CDR1 MNHEY, CDR2 SVGAGI. The CDR3 spells CASRPRAAYEQYF. In DNA form, the CDR3 reads TGTGCCAGCAGGCCGCGGGCCGCCTACGAGCAGTACTTC.

This clone appeared once. The genes are TRBV5-1 and TRBJ2-1; 8 bases map to TRBD1. Trimming cost V 4 bases and J 14 bases; bases outside gene matches: 11. Germline-derived CDR1 and CDR2 are SGHRS and YFSETQ. CDR3 length: 13 residues. DNA for the CDR3: TGCGCCAGCAGCCCGGACAGGGCCTACAGAAAGTTCTTC. Translated: CASSPDRAYRKFF.

V is TRBV7-9 and J is TRBJ1-1; no clear D gene. V lost 2 bases and J lost 5, with 12 bases in between. Germline CDR1 is SEHNR and CDR2 is FQNEAQ (reference sequence). The CDR3 totals 14 residues. CDR3 amino acids: CASSLMRVSTEAFF. Written as DNA, the CDR3 is TGTGCCAGCAGCTTAATGAGGGTCTCGACTGAAGCTTTCTTT. Full variable domain (missing parts from reference TRBV7-9 and TRBJ1-1): DTGVSQNPRHKITKRGQNVTFRCDPISEHNRLYWYRQTLGQGPEFLTYFQNEAQLEKSRLLSDRFSAERPKGSFSTLEIQRTEQGDSAMYLCASSLMRVSTEAFFGQGTRLTVV.

The V call is TRBV7-9, the J call TRBJ1-1; D ambiguous. The germline V gene encodes CDR1 SEHNR and CDR2 FQNEAQ (reference sequence). The V end was cut by 3 bases, the J end by 4 bases, with 6 bases between. The CDR3 sequence is 12 residues long. This chain's CDR3 is CASSFPGTEAFF. The DNA for the CDR3 is TGTGCCAGCAGCTTCCCCGGCACTGAAGCTTTCTTT.

With regard to this clone: An end of the junction does not agree with germline; a read error may underlie this. The chain couples TRBV29-1 to TRBJ2-2; D unclear. Germline V gene sequence: CDR1 SQVTM, CDR2 ANQGSEA. The CDR3 sequence is 13 residues long. CDR3 DNA: TGCAGCCTTGAGATAGCGAACACCGGGGAGCTGTTTTTT. The encoded protein is CSLEIANTGELFF.